This T cell receptor beta chain was profiled in a study of blood T cell repertoires in COVID-19. V lost 1 base to trimming and J lost 8 bases, with 5 bases between them. CDR3 length: 12 amino acids. In germline, CDR1 is SNHLY, CDR2 FYNNEI. Authors' methods: Reference gene primer amplification gave estimated nucleated cell counts. The repertoire was sequenced with immunoSEQ multiplex PCR; TCRdb's copy has only in-frame clones and lacks some. V, J and clone size were drawn from that table, and D and trimming were deduced from the DNA. The sample carries over 55,000 clones, roughly 86% recorded once. Sequencing was carried out using peripheral blood. This chain connects TRBV2 to TRBJ1-4; unclear D gene. This clonotype originated in a human donor with active COVID-19. The donor label of this sample is uncertain. The CDR3 is CASSEVVEKLFF. The DNA for the CDR3 is TGTGCCAGCAGTGAAGTAGTGGAAAAACTGTTTTTT.